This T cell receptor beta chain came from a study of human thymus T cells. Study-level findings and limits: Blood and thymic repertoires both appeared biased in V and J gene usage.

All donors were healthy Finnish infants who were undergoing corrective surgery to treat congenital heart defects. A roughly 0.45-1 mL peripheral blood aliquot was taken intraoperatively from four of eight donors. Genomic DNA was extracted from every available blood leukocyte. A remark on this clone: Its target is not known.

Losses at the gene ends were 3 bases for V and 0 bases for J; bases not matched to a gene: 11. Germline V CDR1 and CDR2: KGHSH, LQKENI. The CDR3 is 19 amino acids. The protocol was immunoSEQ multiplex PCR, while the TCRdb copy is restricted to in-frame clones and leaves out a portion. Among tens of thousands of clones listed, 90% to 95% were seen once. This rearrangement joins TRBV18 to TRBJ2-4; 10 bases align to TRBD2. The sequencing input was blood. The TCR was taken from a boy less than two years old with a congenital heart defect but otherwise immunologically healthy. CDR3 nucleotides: TGTGCCAGCTCACCGCCCACTAGCGGGATTGAGTTAGCCAAAAACATTCAGTACTTC. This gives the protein CASSPPTSGIELAKNIQYF.